This TCR beta chain stems from a study of T cell repertoires in cytomegalovirus infection. Overall study context: Public signatures in TCR beta pointed to CMV infection and matching HLA type. Study-wide results and caveats: The ex vivo response was dominated by HLA-C-restricted CMV-specific TCR beta clonotypes. Cumulative public TCR beta family frequency identified carriers of CMV plus the relevant HLA.

V gave up 7 bases and J gave up 4 bases, with 16 bases separating them. CDR1 SEHNR and CDR2 FQNEAQ come from the germline V gene (reference sequence). This CDR3 comprises 14 residues. TCRdb reprocessed the reads via MiXCR and lists one record per CDR3 protein. This sample carries fewer than 400,000 distinct CDR3 sequences, 15% to 20% of them seen once, and the ten largest clones take less than 9.5%. This clonotype has only a few counts. Its antigen remains unidentified. The source material was PBMCs. This TCR was sampled from a human donor in good health (CMV status not recorded). Some clones in this sample may be carry-over from other donors' samples. The rearrangement joins TRBV7-9 to TRBJ1-1; possible D gene TRBD1, 5 bases. CDR3 region: CASTPPAGRTEAFF. CDR3 nucleotides: TGTGCCAGCACCCCCCCGGCGGGGCGCACTGAAGCTTTCTTT.